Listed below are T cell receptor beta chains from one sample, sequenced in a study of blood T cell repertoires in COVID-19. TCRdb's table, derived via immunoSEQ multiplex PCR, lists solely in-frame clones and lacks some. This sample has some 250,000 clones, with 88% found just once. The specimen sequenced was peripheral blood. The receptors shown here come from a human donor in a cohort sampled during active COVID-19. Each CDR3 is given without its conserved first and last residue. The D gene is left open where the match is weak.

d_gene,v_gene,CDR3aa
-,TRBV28,ASSLEGSGETQY
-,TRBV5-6,ASSLRGYNSPLH
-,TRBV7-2,ASSPPFQPQH
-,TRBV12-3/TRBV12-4,ASSFADRTEAF
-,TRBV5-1,ASSLGGRSSYNEQF
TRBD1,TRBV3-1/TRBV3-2,ASSLGTGAYGYT
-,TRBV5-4,ASSTTGSSGNTIY
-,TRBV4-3,ASSQRTLTGAIYEQY
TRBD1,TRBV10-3,AISPSEGARPRINEKLF
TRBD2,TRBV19,ASRLGGSRGEQY
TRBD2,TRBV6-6,ASSPSSGAPYEQY
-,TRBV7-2,ASNRSDRDSPLH
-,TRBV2,ASSAVAGRETQY
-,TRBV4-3,ASSQAGHFSGANVLT
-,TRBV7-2,ASSLELTEQY
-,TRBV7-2,ASSLNGRWRSYT
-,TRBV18,ASSLIPPATANPNYGYT
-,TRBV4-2,ASSQEIPDRTSGNTIY
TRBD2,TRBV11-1,ASSYLAGGYEQF
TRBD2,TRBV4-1,ASSQETGGTYNEQF
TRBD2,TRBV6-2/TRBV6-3,ASSIHQIRLAGGPGELF
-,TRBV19,ASSMSVVEIEAF
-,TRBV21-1,ASSKVGGLSSGANVLT
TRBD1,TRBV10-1,ASSGWDREAF
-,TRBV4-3,ASSRQINQPQH
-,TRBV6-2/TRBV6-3,ASSYSGANREQF
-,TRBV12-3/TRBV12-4,ASSRGKSQPQH
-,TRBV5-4,ASSRQADSYEQY
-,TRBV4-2,ASQYTDTNYGYT
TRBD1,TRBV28,AIGQGDFGYT
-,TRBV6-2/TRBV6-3,ASSFPVPSGNTIY
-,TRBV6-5,ASSSAGTNYGYT